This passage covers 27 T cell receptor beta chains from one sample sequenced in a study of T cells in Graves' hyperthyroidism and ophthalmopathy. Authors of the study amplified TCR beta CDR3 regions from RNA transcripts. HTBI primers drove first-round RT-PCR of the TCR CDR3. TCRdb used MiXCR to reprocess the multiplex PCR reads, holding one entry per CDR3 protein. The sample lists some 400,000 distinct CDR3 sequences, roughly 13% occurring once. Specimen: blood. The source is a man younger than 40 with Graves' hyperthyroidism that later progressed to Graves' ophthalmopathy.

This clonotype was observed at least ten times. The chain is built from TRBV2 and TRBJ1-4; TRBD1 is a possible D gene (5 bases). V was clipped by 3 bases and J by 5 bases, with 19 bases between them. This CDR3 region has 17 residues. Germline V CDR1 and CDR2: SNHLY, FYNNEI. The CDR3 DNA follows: TGTGCCAGCAGTGACCCGGGGGACTACAAACCGAATGAAAAACTGTTTTTT. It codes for CASSDPGDYKPNEKLFF.

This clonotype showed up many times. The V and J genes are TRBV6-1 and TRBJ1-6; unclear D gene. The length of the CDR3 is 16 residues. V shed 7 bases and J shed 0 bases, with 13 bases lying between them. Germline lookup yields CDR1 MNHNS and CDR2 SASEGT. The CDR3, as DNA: TGTGCCAGCACCGCCCTGATCAGCTCCTATAATTCACCCCTCCACTTT. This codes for CASTALISSYNSPLHF.

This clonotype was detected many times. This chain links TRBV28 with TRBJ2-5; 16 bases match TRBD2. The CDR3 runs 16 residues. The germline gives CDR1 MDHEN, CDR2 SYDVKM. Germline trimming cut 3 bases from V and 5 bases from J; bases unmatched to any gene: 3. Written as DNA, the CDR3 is TGTGCCAGCAGTTTGGGGACTAGCGGGGGGGCTGAGACCCAGTACTTC. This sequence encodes CASSLGTSGGAETQYF.

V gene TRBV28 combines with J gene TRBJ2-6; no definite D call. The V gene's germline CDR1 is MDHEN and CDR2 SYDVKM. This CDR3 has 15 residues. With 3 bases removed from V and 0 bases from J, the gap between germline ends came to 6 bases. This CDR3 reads CASSFGISGANVLTF. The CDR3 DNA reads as TGTGCCAGCAGTTTCGGCATCTCTGGGGCCAACGTCCTGACTTTC.

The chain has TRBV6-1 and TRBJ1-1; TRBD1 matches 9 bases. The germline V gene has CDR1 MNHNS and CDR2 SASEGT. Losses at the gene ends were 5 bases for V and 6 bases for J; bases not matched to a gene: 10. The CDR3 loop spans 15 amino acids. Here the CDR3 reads CASSRGQGPSPEAFF. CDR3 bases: TGTGCCAGCAGTCGAGGACAGGGGCCGTCGCCTGAAGCTTTCTTT.

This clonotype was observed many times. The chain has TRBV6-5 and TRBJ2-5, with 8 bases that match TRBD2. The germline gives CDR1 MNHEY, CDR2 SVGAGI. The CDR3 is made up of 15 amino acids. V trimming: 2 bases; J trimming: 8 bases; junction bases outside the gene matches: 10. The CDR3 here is CASSYERGSDGTQYF. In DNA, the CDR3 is TGTGCCAGCAGTTACGAGCGGGGGTCCGACGGAACCCAGTACTTC.

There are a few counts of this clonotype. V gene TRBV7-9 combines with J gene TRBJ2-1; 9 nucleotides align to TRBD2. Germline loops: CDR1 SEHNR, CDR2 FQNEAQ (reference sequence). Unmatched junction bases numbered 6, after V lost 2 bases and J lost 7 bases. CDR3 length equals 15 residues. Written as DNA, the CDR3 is TGTGCCAGCAGCTTAACTAGCGGGTCCTTTAATGAGCAGTTCTTC. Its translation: CASSLTSGSFNEQFF.

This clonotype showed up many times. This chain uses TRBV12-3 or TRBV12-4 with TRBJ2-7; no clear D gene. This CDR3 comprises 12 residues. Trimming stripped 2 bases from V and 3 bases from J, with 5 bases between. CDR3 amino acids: CASSLIIYEQYF. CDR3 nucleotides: TGTGCCAGCAGTTTAATAATCTACGAGCAGTACTTC.

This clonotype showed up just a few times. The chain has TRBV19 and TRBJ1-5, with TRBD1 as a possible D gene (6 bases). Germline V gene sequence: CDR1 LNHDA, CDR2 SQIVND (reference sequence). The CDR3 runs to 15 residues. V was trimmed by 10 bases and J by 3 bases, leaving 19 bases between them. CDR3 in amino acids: CATQGQPFSNQPQHF. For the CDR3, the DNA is TGTGCCACCCAAGGACAGCCGTTTTCCAATCAGCCCCAGCATTTT.

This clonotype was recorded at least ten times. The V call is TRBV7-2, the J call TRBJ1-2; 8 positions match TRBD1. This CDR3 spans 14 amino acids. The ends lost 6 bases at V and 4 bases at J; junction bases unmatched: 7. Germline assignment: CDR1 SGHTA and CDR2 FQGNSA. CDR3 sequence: CASRQTGGGYGYTF. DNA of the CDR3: TGTGCCAGCAGACAAACAGGGGGGGGCTATGGCTACACCTTC.

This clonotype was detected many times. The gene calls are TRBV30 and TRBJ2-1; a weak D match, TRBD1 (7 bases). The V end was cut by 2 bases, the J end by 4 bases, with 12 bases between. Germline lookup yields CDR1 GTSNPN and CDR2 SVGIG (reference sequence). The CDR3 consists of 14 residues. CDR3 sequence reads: CAWSLTGTYNEQFF. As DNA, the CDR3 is TGTGCCTGGAGTCTGACAGGGACTTACAATGAGCAGTTCTTC.

The CDR3 DNA follows: TGTGCCAGCAGCGTGGGGGGGAGGGGTGGCTACACCTTC. This sequence encodes CASSVGGRGGYTF. The chain uses TRBV9 and TRBJ1-2; tentative D call: TRBD1 (5 bases). The CDR3 extends over 13 amino acids. Trimming left V 2 bases short and J 7 bases short, with 12 bases between. Germline CDR1 is SGDLS and CDR2 is YYNGEE. Together with reference TRBV9 and TRBJ1-2, the CDR3 gives the full variable domain: DSGVTQTPKHLITATGQRVTLRCSPRSGDLSVYWYQQSLDQGLQFLIQYYNGEERAKGNILERFSAQQFPDLHSELNLSSLELGDSALYFCASSVGGRGGYTFGSGTRLTVV.

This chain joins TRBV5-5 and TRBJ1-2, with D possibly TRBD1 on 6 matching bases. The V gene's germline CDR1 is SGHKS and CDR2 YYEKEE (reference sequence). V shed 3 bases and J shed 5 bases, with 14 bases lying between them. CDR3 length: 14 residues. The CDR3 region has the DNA TGTGCCAGCAGCTCCCCGGGGGGGCGGTATGGCTACACCTTC. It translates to CASSSPGGRYGYTF.

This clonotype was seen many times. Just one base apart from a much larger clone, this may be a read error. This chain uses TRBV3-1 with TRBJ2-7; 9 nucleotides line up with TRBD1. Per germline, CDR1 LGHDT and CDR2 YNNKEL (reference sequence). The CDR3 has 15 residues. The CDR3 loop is CAGSQNDRGVYEQYF. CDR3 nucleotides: TGTGCCGGCAGCCAAAACGACAGGGGGGTTTACGAGCAGTACTTC.

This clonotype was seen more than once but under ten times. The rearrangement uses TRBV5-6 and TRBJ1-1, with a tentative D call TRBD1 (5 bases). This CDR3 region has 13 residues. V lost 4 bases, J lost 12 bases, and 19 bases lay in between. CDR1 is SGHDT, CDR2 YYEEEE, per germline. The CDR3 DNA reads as TGTGCCAGCAGCCAAGCCCGGCGGGGGAGAACTTTCTTT. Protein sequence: CASSQARRGRTFF.

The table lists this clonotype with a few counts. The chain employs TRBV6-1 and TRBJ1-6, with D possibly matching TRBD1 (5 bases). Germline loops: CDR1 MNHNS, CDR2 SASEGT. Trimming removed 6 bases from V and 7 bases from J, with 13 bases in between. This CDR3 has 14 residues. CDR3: CASRGLGVNSPLHF. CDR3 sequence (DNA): TGTGCCAGCAGGGGGTTGGGGGTAAATTCACCCCTCCACTTT.

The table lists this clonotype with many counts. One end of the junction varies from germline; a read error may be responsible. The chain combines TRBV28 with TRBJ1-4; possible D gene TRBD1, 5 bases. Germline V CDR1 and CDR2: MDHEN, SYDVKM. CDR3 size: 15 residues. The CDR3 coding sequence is TGTGCCAGCAGTCGAGGGACCGCTCCTAACGAAAAACTGTTTTTT. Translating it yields CASSRGTAPNEKLFF.

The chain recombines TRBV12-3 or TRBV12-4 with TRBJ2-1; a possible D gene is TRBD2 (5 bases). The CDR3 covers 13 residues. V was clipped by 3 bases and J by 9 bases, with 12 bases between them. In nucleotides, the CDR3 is TGTGCCAGCAGTTTGAAGGGTCGGGGTGAGCAGTTCTTC. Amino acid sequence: CASSLKGRGEQFF.

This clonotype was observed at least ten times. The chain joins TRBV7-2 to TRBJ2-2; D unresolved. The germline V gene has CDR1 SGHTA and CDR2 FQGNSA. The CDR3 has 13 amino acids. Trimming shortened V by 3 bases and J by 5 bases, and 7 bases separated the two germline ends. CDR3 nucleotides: TGTGCCAGCAGCTTCTTGGTAACCGGGGAGCTGTTTTTT. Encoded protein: CASSFLVTGELFF. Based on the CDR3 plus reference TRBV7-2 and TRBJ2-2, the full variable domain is GAGVSQSPSNKVTEKGKDVELRCDPISGHTALYWYRQSLGQGLEFLIYFQGNSAPDKSGLPSDRFSAERTGGSVSTLTIQRTQQEDSAVYLCASSFLVTGELFFGEGSRLTVL.

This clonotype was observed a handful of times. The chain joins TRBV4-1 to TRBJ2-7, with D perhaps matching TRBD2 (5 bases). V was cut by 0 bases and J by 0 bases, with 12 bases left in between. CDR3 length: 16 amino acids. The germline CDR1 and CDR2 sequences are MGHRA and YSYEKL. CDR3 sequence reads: CASSQDPGRSSYEQYF. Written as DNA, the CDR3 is TGCGCCAGCAGCCAAGATCCGGGAAGGAGCTCCTACGAGCAGTACTTC.

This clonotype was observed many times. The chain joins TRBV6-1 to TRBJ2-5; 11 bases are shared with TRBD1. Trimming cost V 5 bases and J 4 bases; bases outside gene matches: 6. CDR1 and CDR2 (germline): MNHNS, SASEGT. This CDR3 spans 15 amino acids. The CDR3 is CASSQGQGGGETQYF. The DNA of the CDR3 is TGTGCCAGCAGTCAGGGACAGGGGGGAGGAGAGACCCAGTACTTC.

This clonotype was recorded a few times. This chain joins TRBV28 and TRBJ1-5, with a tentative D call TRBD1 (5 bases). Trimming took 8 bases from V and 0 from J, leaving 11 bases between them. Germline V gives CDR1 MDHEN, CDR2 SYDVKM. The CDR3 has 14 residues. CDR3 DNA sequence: TGTGCCAGCGGGGACCGAAATAGCAATCAGCCCCAGCATTTT. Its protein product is CASGDRNSNQPQHF.

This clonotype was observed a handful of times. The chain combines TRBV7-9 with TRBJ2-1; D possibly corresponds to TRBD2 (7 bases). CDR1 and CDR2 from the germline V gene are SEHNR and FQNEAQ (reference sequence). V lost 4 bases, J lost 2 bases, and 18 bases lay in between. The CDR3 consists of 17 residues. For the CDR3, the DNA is TGTGCCAGCAGCTCCGCGGGGGCCCGTACTCCCTACAATGAGCAGTTCTTC. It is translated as CASSSAGARTPYNEQFF.

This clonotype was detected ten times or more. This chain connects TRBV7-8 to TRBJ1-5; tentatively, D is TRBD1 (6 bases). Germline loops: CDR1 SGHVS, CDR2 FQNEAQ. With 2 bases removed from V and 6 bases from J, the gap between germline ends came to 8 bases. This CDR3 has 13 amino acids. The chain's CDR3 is CASSLMGAQPQHF. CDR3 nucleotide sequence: TGTGCCAGCAGCTTAATGGGGGCTCAGCCCCAGCATTTT.

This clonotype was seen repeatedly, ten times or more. CDR3 DNA sequence: TGTGCCAGCAGCTTAGGGGACAGGGGGTCCTACGAGCAGTACTTC. Its translation is CASSLGDRGSYEQYF. The chain combines TRBV7-9 with TRBJ2-7, with 11 bases lining up with TRBD1. V lost 1 base and J lost 1; bases outside the gene matches: 0. The CDR3 has 15 amino acids. CDR1 and CDR2 from the germline V gene are SEHNR and FQNEAQ (reference sequence).

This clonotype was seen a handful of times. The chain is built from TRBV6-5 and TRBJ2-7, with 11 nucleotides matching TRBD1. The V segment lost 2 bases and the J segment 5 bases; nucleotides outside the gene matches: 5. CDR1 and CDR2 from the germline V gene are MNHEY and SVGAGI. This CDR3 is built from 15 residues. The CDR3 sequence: CASSYVWTGGDEQYF. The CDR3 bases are TGTGCCAGCAGTTACGTTTGGACAGGGGGCGACGAGCAGTACTTC.

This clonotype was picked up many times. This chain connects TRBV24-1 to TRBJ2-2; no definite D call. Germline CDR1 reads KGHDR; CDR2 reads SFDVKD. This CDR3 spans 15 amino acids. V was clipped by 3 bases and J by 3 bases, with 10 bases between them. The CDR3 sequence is CATSDVTADTGELFF. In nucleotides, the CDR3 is TGTGCCACCAGTGATGTGACGGCTGACACCGGGGAGCTGTTTTTT.